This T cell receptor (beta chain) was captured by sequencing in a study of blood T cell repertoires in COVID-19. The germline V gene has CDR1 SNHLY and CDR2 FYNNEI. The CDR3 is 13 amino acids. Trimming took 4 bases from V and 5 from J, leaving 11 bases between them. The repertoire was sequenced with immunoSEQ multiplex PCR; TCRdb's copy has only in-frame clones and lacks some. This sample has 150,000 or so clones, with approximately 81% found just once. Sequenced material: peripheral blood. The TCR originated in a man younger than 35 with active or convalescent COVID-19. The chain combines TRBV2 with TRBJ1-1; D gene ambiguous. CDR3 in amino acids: CASSGGRRTEAFF. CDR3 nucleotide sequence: TGTGCCAGCAGTGGAGGGAGGAGGACTGAAGCTTTCTTT.